A single sample is the source of the 6 T cell receptor beta chains below, sequenced in a study of T cell responses to AZD1222 COVID-19 vaccine. Generated by immunoSEQ multiplex PCR, the TCRdb table keeps only in-frame clones and is missing some. This sample has about 100,000 clones, with roughly 90% found just once. The source was peripheral blood, collected on day 0 of AZD1222 vaccination. These receptor sequences come from an adult in good health.

The rearrangement uses TRBV7-3 and TRBJ2-1; 8 nucleotides agree with TRBD2. The V gene end was trimmed by 6 bases and the J gene end by 6 bases; junction bases not matched to a gene: 10. Per germline, CDR1 SGHTA and CDR2 FQGTGA. CDR3 size: 15 residues. Written as DNA, the CDR3 is TGTGCCAGCAGGCGAAACGCCGGGACTAGCAATGAGCAGTTCTTC. This gives the protein CASRRNAGTSNEQFF.

J is TRBJ1-2 and V is TRBV6-5; D unclear. Trimming removed 4 bases from V and 5 bases from J, with 14 bases in between. Per the germline V gene, CDR1 is MNHEY and CDR2 is SVGAGI. The CDR3 loop spans 14 amino acids. CDR3 in amino acids: CASSSRQTAYGYTF. The CDR3 region has the DNA TGTGCCAGCAGTTCACGTCAAACAGCGTATGGCTACACCTTC.

The chain uses TRBV2 and TRBJ1-4; a weak D match, TRBD1 (6 bases). This CDR3 spans 18 amino acids. Trimming took 0 bases from V and 0 from J, leaving 14 bases between them. CDR1 is SNHLY, CDR2 FYNNEI, per germline. The CDR3, as DNA: TGTGCCAGCAGTGAAGCGGCAGGGACATATGCAACTAATGAAAAACTGTTTTTT. Amino acid sequence: CASSEAAGTYATNEKLFF.

This chain joins TRBV5-6 and TRBJ2-5; D is possibly TRBD1 or TRBD2 (5 bases each). Germline CDR1 SGHDT, CDR2 YYEEEE. Trimming took 4 bases from V and 4 from J, leaving 20 bases between them. This CDR3 region has 16 residues. CDR3 DNA sequence: TGTGCCAGCAGCCCGGGGACGTGGGTCCTACGAGAGACCCAGTACTTC. As protein: CASSPGTWVLRETQYF.

The chain recombines TRBV15 with TRBJ2-7, with D unresolved. There are 15 residues in the CDR3. The germline CDR1 and CDR2 sequences are LNHNV and YYDKDF (reference sequence). V gave up 2 bases and J gave up 3 bases, with 14 bases separating them. The chain's CDR3 is CATSRKSPLDYEQYF. DNA for the CDR3: TGTGCCACCAGCAGAAAAAGCCCTCTCGACTACGAGCAGTACTTC.

V and J are TRBV6-1 and TRBJ1-6, with D perhaps TRBD1 (5 bases). Per the germline V gene, CDR1 is MNHNS and CDR2 is SASEGT. The CDR3 is made up of 15 amino acids. Trimming cost V 3 bases and J 6 bases, with 12 bases left between them. The DNA of the CDR3 is TGTGCCAGCAGTGATACCGGGGGAAGTAATTCACCCCTCCACTTT. Amino acids: CASSDTGGSNSPLHF.